These T cell receptor beta chains were read from a single sample in a study of blood T cell repertoires in COVID-19. TCRdb's copy holds only in-frame clones and misses some; the assay was immunoSEQ multiplex PCR. The sample includes about 120,000 clones, roughly 88% seen only once; the top ten take roughly 1%. The sample was peripheral blood. These receptors all stem from a woman in her fifties or sixties with active or convalescent COVID-19. CDR3s include the opening cysteine and the closing phenylalanine or tryptophan. Each record gives: J gene, clone size, D gene, V gene, CDR3 DNA, CDR3 protein. The D gene is left open where the match is weak. The listing skips clone size in some rows; elsewhere it reads once, few, many or a size class.

j_gene: TRBJ2-7
abundance: .
d_gene: .
v_gene: TRBV7-2
CDR3nt: TGTGCCAGCAGCCCCGCGAGCGGCACCTACGAGCAGTACTTC
CDR3aa: CASSPASGTYEQYF

j_gene: TRBJ2-1
abundance: .
d_gene: TRBD2
v_gene: TRBV7-3
CDR3nt: TGTGCCAGCAGCTTTAGCGGGAGCTCCTACAATGAGCAGTTCTTC
CDR3aa: CASSFSGSSYNEQFF

j_gene: TRBJ1-3
abundance: few
d_gene: .
v_gene: TRBV29-1
CDR3nt: TGCAGCGTTCAGGGCTTCTCTGGAAACACCATATATTTT
CDR3aa: CSVQGFSGNTIYF

j_gene: TRBJ2-7
abundance: .
d_gene: .
v_gene: TRBV28
CDR3nt: TGTGCCAGCACCCCCCCACTCTCCTACGAGCAGTACTTC
CDR3aa: CASTPPLSYEQYF

j_gene: TRBJ2-7
abundance: .
d_gene: TRBD1
v_gene: TRBV5-4
CDR3nt: TGTGCCAGCAGCCCGGGACAGCGCTCCTACGAGCAGTACTTC
CDR3aa: CASSPGQRSYEQYF

j_gene: TRBJ1-4
abundance: .
d_gene: TRBD1
v_gene: TRBV12-3/TRBV12-4
CDR3nt: TGTGCCAGCAGTCGACAGGGGAATGAAAAACTGTTTTTT
CDR3aa: CASSRQGNEKLFF

j_gene: TRBJ2-3
abundance: .
d_gene: .
v_gene: TRBV7-7
CDR3nt: TGTGCTAGCAGCCTGAACAACCGAGATACGCAGTATTTT
CDR3aa: CASSLNNRDTQYF

j_gene: TRBJ2-3
abundance: .
d_gene: TRBD2
v_gene: TRBV28
CDR3nt: TGTGCCCTTAGAGCGGGAGGGCAGATAGATACGCAGTATTTT
CDR3aa: CALRAGGQIDTQYF

j_gene: TRBJ2-1
abundance: .
d_gene: TRBD2
v_gene: TRBV6-5
CDR3nt: TGTGCCACCAGACTAGCGGGAGGGAACAATGAGCAGTTCTTC
CDR3aa: CATRLAGGNNEQFF

j_gene: TRBJ2-5
abundance: .
d_gene: .
v_gene: TRBV2
CDR3nt: TGTGCCAGCAGGAGGGATGCACAAGAGACCCAGTACTTC
CDR3aa: CASRRDAQETQYF

j_gene: TRBJ1-5
abundance: .
d_gene: .
v_gene: TRBV6-5
CDR3nt: TGTGCCAGCAGCAAATACGGGTACGATCAGCCCCAGCATTTT
CDR3aa: CASSKYGYDQPQHF

j_gene: TRBJ1-5
abundance: .
d_gene: .
v_gene: TRBV6-6
CDR3nt: TGTGCCAGCAGTCCCGTGAGGGGCGGGGCGGCCTTTAGCAATCAGCCCCAGCATTTT
CDR3aa: CASSPVRGGAAFSNQPQHF

j_gene: TRBJ1-3
abundance: .
d_gene: TRBD1
v_gene: TRBV7-2
CDR3nt: TGTGCCAGCAGCCAAAACAGGGGGATAGACACCATATATTTT
CDR3aa: CASSQNRGIDTIYF

j_gene: TRBJ1-4
abundance: .
d_gene: TRBD1
v_gene: TRBV7-2
CDR3nt: TGTGCCAGCAGCTTAGCGGGGACAGGCAATGAAAAACTGTTTTTT
CDR3aa: CASSLAGTGNEKLFF

j_gene: TRBJ2-5
abundance: .
d_gene: TRBD2
v_gene: TRBV18
CDR3nt: TGTGCCAGCTCACCCGGACTAGACGAAGGGACCCAGTACTTC
CDR3aa: CASSPGLDEGTQYF

j_gene: TRBJ1-2
abundance: .
d_gene: .
v_gene: TRBV19
CDR3nt: TGTGCCAGTAGCGGGCGGGACCCCCGAGCTAACTATGGCTACACCTTC
CDR3aa: CASSGRDPRANYGYTF

j_gene: TRBJ2-1
abundance: .
d_gene: TRBD2
v_gene: TRBV7-2
CDR3nt: TGTGCCAGCACCCCCCCCGGGACTAGCGGGGCTGAGCAGTTCTTC
CDR3aa: CASTPPGTSGAEQFF

j_gene: TRBJ2-1
abundance: .
d_gene: .
v_gene: TRBV19
CDR3nt: TGTGCCAGTAGTCCTGACTACTACAATGAGCAGTTCTTC
CDR3aa: CASSPDYYNEQFF

j_gene: TRBJ2-1
abundance: .
d_gene: TRBD2
v_gene: TRBV27
CDR3nt: TGTGCCAGCAGGCCTAGCGGGAGGGCCAGCGAGCAGTTCTTC
CDR3aa: CASRPSGRASEQFF

j_gene: TRBJ1-5
abundance: .
d_gene: TRBD1
v_gene: TRBV5-1
CDR3nt: TGCGCCAGCAGCTTCGGACAGGGAGCCCAGCCCCAGCATTTT
CDR3aa: CASSFGQGAQPQHF

j_gene: TRBJ1-6
abundance: .
d_gene: TRBD1
v_gene: TRBV30
CDR3nt: TGTGCCTGGGGACAGGCAGAGTCACCCCTCCACTTT
CDR3aa: CAWGQAESPLHF

j_gene: TRBJ2-1
abundance: .
d_gene: TRBD2
v_gene: TRBV4-1
CDR3nt: TGCGCCAGCAGCCACCACCAACTAGCGGGAGGAAACAATGAGCAGTTCTTC
CDR3aa: CASSHHQLAGGNNEQFF

j_gene: TRBJ1-6
abundance: .
d_gene: .
v_gene: TRBV18
CDR3nt: TGTGCCAGCTCACCAAGGATTCCGGGAAATTCACCCCTCCACTTT
CDR3aa: CASSPRIPGNSPLHF

j_gene: TRBJ1-2
abundance: .
d_gene: TRBD1
v_gene: TRBV10-3
CDR3nt: TGTGCCACCAGGGACAGCCGCTATGGCTACACCTTC
CDR3aa: CATRDSRYGYTF

j_gene: TRBJ2-3
abundance: .
d_gene: TRBD2
v_gene: TRBV18
CDR3nt: TGTGCCAGCTCACCGATGCCTAGCGGGAGCCCAGATACGCAGTATTTT
CDR3aa: CASSPMPSGSPDTQYF

j_gene: TRBJ2-1
abundance: .
d_gene: .
v_gene: TRBV19
CDR3nt: TGTGCCAGTAGTTCGTGGGGGCAGGGCAATGAGCAGTTCTTC
CDR3aa: CASSSWGQGNEQFF

j_gene: TRBJ2-7
abundance: .
d_gene: .
v_gene: TRBV5-4
CDR3nt: TGTGCCAGCAGGGTTTGGGGGGGCCACGAGCAGTACTTC
CDR3aa: CASRVWGGHEQYF

j_gene: TRBJ1-1
abundance: .
d_gene: TRBD1
v_gene: TRBV6-2/TRBV6-3
CDR3nt: TGTGCCAGCAGTCCACTCAGGGGGTTGGCTGAAGCTTTCTTT
CDR3aa: CASSPLRGLAEAFF

j_gene: TRBJ2-5
abundance: .
d_gene: TRBD1
v_gene: TRBV5-1
CDR3nt: TGCGCCAGCAGCTTGGGACAGGGGGCCATGGTAGGGACCCAGTACTTC
CDR3aa: CASSLGQGAMVGTQYF

j_gene: TRBJ1-1
abundance: .
d_gene: .
v_gene: TRBV2
CDR3nt: TGTGCCAGCAGTGAAGCACCAGGTGGGACTGAAGCTTTCTTT
CDR3aa: CASSEAPGGTEAFF

j_gene: TRBJ2-2
abundance: .
d_gene: .
v_gene: TRBV19
CDR3nt: TGTGCCAGTACGGAGGGGACTGCGAACACCGGGGAGCTGTTTTTT
CDR3aa: CASTEGTANTGELFF

j_gene: TRBJ2-1
abundance: .
d_gene: TRBD2
v_gene: TRBV7-9
CDR3nt: TGTGCCAGCAGCCTCGGGACTAGCAACCACAATGAGCAGTTCTTC
CDR3aa: CASSLGTSNHNEQFF

j_gene: TRBJ2-6
abundance: .
d_gene: TRBD1
v_gene: TRBV14
CDR3nt: TGTGCCAGCAGCCCTCTTCGGGGACAGGGTCCCTCTGGGGCCAACGTCCTGACTTTC
CDR3aa: CASSPLRGQGPSGANVLTF

j_gene: TRBJ2-1
abundance: .
d_gene: TRBD2
v_gene: TRBV24-1
CDR3nt: TGTGCCACCAGTGATTTTGCGGCTAGCGGGAACTACAATGAGCAGTTCTTC
CDR3aa: CATSDFAASGNYNEQFF

j_gene: TRBJ2-7
abundance: .
d_gene: TRBD1
v_gene: TRBV25-1
CDR3nt: TGTGCCAGCAGGACAGGGGGTTCATACGAGCAGTACTTC
CDR3aa: CASRTGGSYEQYF

j_gene: TRBJ1-2
abundance: .
d_gene: .
v_gene: TRBV27
CDR3nt: TGTGCCAGCAGTCTACTTGCGGGGGGGGGCTATGGCTACACCTTC
CDR3aa: CASSLLAGGGYGYTF

j_gene: TRBJ2-3
abundance: .
d_gene: .
v_gene: TRBV2
CDR3nt: TGTGCCAGCAGCCGCCTCAGGGGCGGAGCAGATACGCAGTATTTT
CDR3aa: CASSRLRGGADTQYF

j_gene: TRBJ2-2
abundance: .
d_gene: .
v_gene: TRBV28
CDR3nt: TGTGCCAGCACCCATTATGGGGGGTCCGGGGAGCTGTTTTTT
CDR3aa: CASTHYGGSGELFF

j_gene: TRBJ1-2
abundance: .
d_gene: .
v_gene: TRBV28
CDR3nt: TGTGCCAGCAGTTTTTCCGGGGGAGGGTCCGGCTACACCTTC
CDR3aa: CASSFSGGGSGYTF

j_gene: TRBJ2-7
abundance: .
d_gene: .
v_gene: TRBV7-9
CDR3nt: TGTGCCAGCAGCTTACGGTATTACGAGCAGTACTTC
CDR3aa: CASSLRYYEQYF

j_gene: TRBJ2-4
abundance: .
d_gene: .
v_gene: TRBV4-2
CDR3nt: TGTGCCAGCAGCCAAGATGGGCTGCTAGCCAAAAACATTCAGTACTTC
CDR3aa: CASSQDGLLAKNIQYF

j_gene: TRBJ1-3
abundance: .
d_gene: .
v_gene: TRBV2
CDR3nt: TGTGCCAGCAGCGAAGAGAGCTCTGGAAACACCATATATTTT
CDR3aa: CASSEESSGNTIYF

j_gene: TRBJ2-1
abundance: .
d_gene: TRBD1
v_gene: TRBV7-3
CDR3nt: TGTGCCAGCAGCTTCGGACAGGGGGACCACAATGAGCAGTTCTTC
CDR3aa: CASSFGQGDHNEQFF

j_gene: TRBJ1-2
abundance: .
d_gene: .
v_gene: TRBV29-1
CDR3nt: TGCAGCGTTGCGACAGGCCCTAGGGGCTACACCTTC
CDR3aa: CSVATGPRGYTF

j_gene: TRBJ1-2
abundance: .
d_gene: .
v_gene: TRBV5-1
CDR3nt: TGCGCCAGCAGCTTGGCCTTTAGAGAATCGTATGGCTACACCTTC
CDR3aa: CASSLAFRESYGYTF

j_gene: TRBJ1-4
abundance: few
d_gene: TRBD1
v_gene: TRBV5-1
CDR3nt: TGCGCCAGCAGCCCGGGACAGGGTAATGAAAAACTGTTTTTT
CDR3aa: CASSPGQGNEKLFF

j_gene: TRBJ1-1
abundance: .
d_gene: .
v_gene: TRBV7-9
CDR3nt: TGTGCCAGCAGCTTAGGGGGCGCCTACACTGAAGCTTTCTTT
CDR3aa: CASSLGGAYTEAFF

j_gene: TRBJ1-1
abundance: .
d_gene: .
v_gene: TRBV19
CDR3nt: TGTGCCAGTAGTGCGGGAGATGGGGGCACTGAAGCTTTCTTT
CDR3aa: CASSAGDGGTEAFF

j_gene: TRBJ2-3
abundance: .
d_gene: .
v_gene: TRBV23-1
CDR3nt: TGCGCCAGCAGTCATGCCGGGGAGCGGGCCGCACACACAGATACGCAGTATTTT
CDR3aa: CASSHAGERAAHTDTQYF

j_gene: TRBJ1-2
abundance: .
d_gene: .
v_gene: TRBV3-1/TRBV3-2
CDR3nt: TGTGCCAGCAGCCAAGAGGGACTTGGCTACACCTTC
CDR3aa: CASSQEGLGYTF

j_gene: TRBJ1-2
abundance: once
d_gene: TRBD1
v_gene: TRBV19
CDR3nt: TGTGCCAGTAGTTCTGGACAGGGACGAGATGGCTACACCTTC
CDR3aa: CASSSGQGRDGYTF

j_gene: TRBJ2-1
abundance: once
d_gene: TRBD1
v_gene: TRBV11-1
CDR3nt: TGTGCCAGCAGCTTTGACACAGGGGGCTACAATGAGCAGTTCTTC
CDR3aa: CASSFDTGGYNEQFF

j_gene: TRBJ2-7
abundance: .
d_gene: .
v_gene: TRBV29-1
CDR3nt: TGCAGCGTCAGGGTTTCCTCCTACGAGCAGTACTTC
CDR3aa: CSVRVSSYEQYF

j_gene: TRBJ2-7
abundance: .
d_gene: .
v_gene: TRBV7-6
CDR3nt: TGTGCCAGCAGCTTAATAGGGCGGGACGAGCAGTACTTC
CDR3aa: CASSLIGRDEQYF

j_gene: TRBJ2-7
abundance: .
d_gene: TRBD2
v_gene: TRBV20-1
CDR3nt: TGCAGTGCTAGTGGAACTAGCGGCTACGAGCAGTACTTC
CDR3aa: CSASGTSGYEQYF

j_gene: TRBJ2-4
abundance: .
d_gene: TRBD1
v_gene: TRBV28
CDR3nt: TGTGCCAGCACCCTCGGACAGGGACCTTTAAACATTCAGTACTTC
CDR3aa: CASTLGQGPLNIQYF

j_gene: TRBJ2-7
abundance: .
d_gene: .
v_gene: TRBV11-2
CDR3nt: TGTGCCAGCAGCTTAGATCGGGGAGGCTCCTACGAGCAGTACTTC
CDR3aa: CASSLDRGGSYEQYF

j_gene: TRBJ2-1
abundance: .
d_gene: .
v_gene: TRBV21-1
CDR3nt: TGTGCCAGCAGCAAAGAGACTAGCAGTTACAATGAGCAGTTCTTC
CDR3aa: CASSKETSSYNEQFF

j_gene: TRBJ2-3
abundance: few
d_gene: .
v_gene: TRBV11-2
CDR3nt: TGTGCCAGCAGCCTCAGGTCCGGGAGAGGTGGCACAGATACGCAGTATTTT
CDR3aa: CASSLRSGRGGTDTQYF